This T cell receptor (beta chain) appears in the sequencing data of a study of blood T cell repertoires in COVID-19. The repertoire was sequenced with immunoSEQ multiplex PCR; TCRdb's copy has only in-frame clones and lacks some. Of over 100,000 clones detected, approximately 87% appear once; the ten largest clones hold roughly 2.5%. CDR1 is SNHLY and CDR2 is FYNNEI in the germline V gene. This CDR3 spans 15 amino acids. Trimming left V 5 bases short and J 5 bases short, with 16 bases between. The material sequenced was peripheral blood. This TCR was recovered from a man in his fifties or sixties with active COVID-19. V and J are TRBV2 and TRBJ1-5, with D possibly being TRBD1 (6 bases). CDR3 protein: CASSPTGQGYQPQHF. The CDR3 bases are TGTGCCAGCAGTCCGACGGGGCAGGGGTATCAGCCCCAGCATTTT.